This T cell receptor (beta chain) was identified in a study of metastatic and nonmetastatic thyroid tumors. Study summary: The study looked at repertoires side by side in blood and in tumor or nodule tissue from malignant and benign thyroid patients.

As originally analysed: A classifier for distant metastasis in papillary thyroid cancer was constructed using CDR3 differences observed across clinicopathological groups. TCRdb re-called the PCR reads with MiXCR. What appears here as the V and J calls and clone size reflects TCRdb's work, not the paper's. The sample records 30,000 to 35,000 clones, about 15% being singletons. This clone appeared many times. Its antigen is unidentified. All patients were treatment-naive before thyroid surgery. V was trimmed by 0 bases and J by 7 bases, leaving 15 bases between them. From germline, CDR1 is MGHRA and CDR2 YSYEKL. CDR3 length: 16 residues. Broader study findings: According to reports, the diversity of TCR beta was significantly higher in malignant thyroid tumors than in benign nodules, and this held in both blood and tumor samples.

Sequences were obtained from blood. This TCR derives from a male donor with papillary thyroid cancer or a benign thyroid nodule (not recorded which). Some clones in this sample may be carry-over from other donors' samples. This sequence joins TRBV4-1 and TRBJ2-2, with D perhaps TRBD2 (6 bases). The CDR3 sequence is CASSQDPGTPFGELFF. The DNA of the CDR3 is TGCGCCAGCAGCCAAGATCCGGGGACTCCGTTCGGGGAGCTGTTTTTT.